This TCR beta chain was captured in a study of blood T cell repertoires in COVID-19. Produced via immunoSEQ multiplex PCR; TCRdb's table is partial and in-frame only. The sample records about 230,000 clones, about 88% being singletons. The CDR3 contains 15 residues. The V segment lost 0 bases and the J segment 4 bases; nucleotides outside the gene matches: 4. Germline V gives CDR1 MDHEN, CDR2 SYDVKM. Sequences were obtained from peripheral blood. This receptor was identified in a middle-aged man with acute or convalescent COVID-19. J is TRBJ1-1 and V is TRBV28; 8 positions match TRBD1. The CDR3 sequence: CASSLWGQGATEAFF. The CDR3 DNA is TGTGCCAGCAGTTTATGGGGCCAGGGGGCCACTGAAGCTTTCTTT.